This passage covers 5 T cell receptor beta chains from one sample sequenced in a study of cytomegalovirus exposure and HLA in healthy donors (TCRdb year 2017). The method behind the library was the immunoSEQ multiplex PCR assay. For the multiplex PCR, a mixture combining 60 forward primers for TCR Vbeta segments and 13 reverse primers for TCR Jbeta segments was used. As stored in TCRdb, this immuneACCESS dataset retains in-frame rearrangements with V and J assigned. A fraction of the clones does not appear; measured against another copy, unresolved V genes explain less than half of the discrepancy, and the remainder lacks a known reason. The sample table shows about 130,000 clones, and 81% are seen once. The ten largest clones add up to around 0.7% of the sample. The specimen sequenced was PBMCs. These receptor sequences come from a man aged 18-30 years in good health and CMV-seronegative.

The genes are TRBV5-1 and TRBJ2-1; D is unresolved. Germline V gene sequence: CDR1 SGHRS, CDR2 YFSETQ. The length of the CDR3 is 13 residues. V lost 2 bases to trimming and J lost 5 bases, with 8 bases between them. The CDR3 spells CASSFLSDNEQFF. CDR3 DNA sequence: TGCGCCAGCAGCTTTCTTTCGGACAATGAGCAGTTCTTC.

The chain uses TRBV27 and TRBJ2-2, with a possible D match to TRBD2 (7 bases). Trimming stripped 10 bases from V and 6 bases from J, with 21 bases between. CDR1 and CDR2 from the germline V gene are MNHEY and SMNVEV (reference sequence). CDR3 size: 15 residues. CDR3 residues: CATKAGASKAGELFF. CDR3 DNA sequence: TGTGCCACCAAGGCGGGGGCATCCAAGGCCGGGGAGCTGTTTTTT.

This chain joins TRBV6-5 and TRBJ2-7; 7 bases map to TRBD2. V shed 8 bases, J shed 4 bases, and the junction held 5 bases outside the gene matches. The CDR3 is made up of 12 amino acids. The germline V gene encodes CDR1 MNHEY and CDR2 SVGAGI. In DNA, the CDR3 is TGTGCCAGCGGAGGGAGGGCTTACGAGCAGTACTTC. Amino acids: CASGGRAYEQYF.

The chain employs TRBV5-1 and TRBJ1-2; TRBD1 agrees at 10 bases. The CDR3 totals 18 residues. With V trimmed by 0 bases and J by 7 bases, 15 bases remained unmatched. Germline lookup yields CDR1 SGHRS and CDR2 YFSETQ. DNA of the CDR3: TGCGCCAGCAGCTTGGCCCAGACAGGGGGCGTTGGCTATGGTGGCTACACCTTC. Translation gives CASSLAQTGGVGYGGYTF.

The rearrangement joins TRBV11-2 to TRBJ1-2, with 7 bases aligning to TRBD1. The CDR3 has 13 amino acids. J was trimmed by 5 bases and V by 7 bases; bases with no gene match: 7. Per germline, CDR1 SGHAT and CDR2 FQNNGV. In DNA, the CDR3 is TGTGCCAGCACCACCGGGACAGCATATGGCTACACCTTC. Translating gives CASTTGTAYGYTF.